A single sample gave rise to the 19 T cell receptor beta chains below, sequenced in a study of CD8+ T cells in alopecia areata. It was cDNA, reverse transcribed from extracted RNA, that served as the sequencing template. Repertoires were generated with immunoSEQ multiplex PCR, while TCRdb's copy carries only in-frame clones and drops some. The sample carries over 150,000 clones, around 63% recorded once. The source was CD4+ T cells sorted from blood, collected at week 0. These receptor sequences come from a human donor with alopecia areata.

This clone was seen a few times. J is TRBJ2-3 and V is TRBV29-1, with 8 bases lining up with TRBD2. Germline loops: CDR1 SQVTM, CDR2 ANQGSEA. The CDR3 is made up of 14 amino acids. The J segment lost 2 bases and the V segment lost 5 bases, leaving 6 bases of the junction unmatched. The CDR3 sequence: CSVPRGALTDTQYF. CDR3 nucleotides: TGCAGCGTTCCGCGGGGGGCCCTCACAGATACGCAGTATTTT.

The genes are TRBV19 and TRBJ2-3; D uncertain. CDR1 LNHDA and CDR2 SQIVND come from the germline V gene (reference sequence). This CDR3 has 11 amino acids. The V end was cut by 8 bases, the J end by 6 bases, with 9 bases between. CDR3 in amino acids: CASAAGDTQYF. For the CDR3, the DNA is TGTGCCAGTGCGGCCGGGGATACGCAGTATTTT.

This clone has a count of ten or more. In DNA form, the CDR3 reads TGCGCCAGCAGCCCCTCGGGGGGGGAGGCTTTCTTT. Amino acid sequence: CASSPSGGEAFF. The chain uses TRBV4-1 and TRBJ1-1, with D maybe TRBD1 (5 bases). Germline lookup yields CDR1 MGHRA and CDR2 YSYEKL. The CDR3 runs 12 residues. The V end lost 4 bases, the J end lost 11 bases, and 14 bases lay between the germline ends.

This clone has just one count. V is TRBV28 and J is TRBJ2-5, with a weak D call TRBD1 (5 bases). The CDR3 covers 16 residues. Germline CDR1 reads MDHEN; CDR2 reads SYDVKM. V lost 7 bases and J lost 5, with 23 bases in between. CDR3 nucleotide sequence: TGTGCCAGCACCCTTCAAGGGGTCCAGGGAAGGGAGACCCAGTACTTC. Amino acids: CASTLQGVQGRETQYF.

This chain's CDR3 is CAISESLKPQHF. For the CDR3, the DNA is TGTGCCATCAGTGAGTCTTTAAAGCCCCAGCATTTT. The chain employs TRBV10-3 and TRBJ1-5; D unclear. Germline V gene data show CDR1 as ENHRY and CDR2 as SYGVKD. This CDR3 has 12 residues. V lost 0 bases, J lost 8 bases, and 5 bases lay in between.

This clone was counted between two and nine times. The junction and the germline gene differ at one end; a read error may be behind it. The chain has TRBV29-1 and TRBJ1-1; the D gene is possibly TRBD1 (5 bases). Germline CDR1 is SQVTM and CDR2 is ANQGSEA. The CDR3 runs 11 residues. The CDR3 protein is CSGRQNAEAFF. CDR3 DNA sequence: TGCAGCGGGCGACAGAACGCTGAAGCTTTCTTT.

On this clone: The same CDR3 is also encoded by other DNA sequences in this sample. V and J are TRBV30 and TRBJ2-7, with D unclear. CDR1 and CDR2 (germline): GTSNPN, SVGIG (reference sequence). The CDR3 length is 12 residues. Deletions cut 5 bases from V and 0 bases from J, with 8 bases between. The chain's CDR3 is CAWGPSSYEQYF. CDR3 bases: TGTGCCTGGGGTCCCAGCTCCTACGAGCAGTACTTC.

There are a few counts of this clone. The V gene is TRBV5-1, the J gene TRBJ2-6; no clear D gene. Germline CDR1 and CDR2: SGHRS and YFSETQ. The ends were cut back, 6 bases at V and 1 base at J, with 11 bases in the middle. CDR3 length: 15 residues. The CDR3 DNA sequence: TGCGCCAGCATGGACCCTGGGTCTGGGGCCAACGTCCTGACTTTC. Translation gives CASMDPGSGANVLTF.

This clone was picked up a small number of times. The rearrangement links TRBV29-1 to TRBJ2-1; D unresolved. This CDR3 comprises 13 residues. Trimming cost V 3 bases and J 6 bases, with 12 bases left between them. The germline gives CDR1 SQVTM, CDR2 ANQGSEA. CDR3 sequence reads: CSVEPQVSNEQFF. CDR3 coding DNA: TGCAGCGTTGAGCCCCAGGTTAGCAATGAGCAGTTCTTC.

This sequence joins TRBV6-6 and TRBJ1-6; D is ambiguous. In germline, CDR1 is MNHNY, CDR2 SVGAGI (reference sequence). The CDR3 spans 14 residues. V dropped 6 bases and J dropped 4 bases, with 10 bases sitting between them. As DNA, the CDR3 is TGTGCCAGCAGCCGCGACGGGTATAATTCACCCCTCCACTTT. Translating gives CASSRDGYNSPLHF.

CDR3 protein: CASSHGTSFSYEQYF. Here the CDR3 DNA reads TGTGCCAGCAGTCATGGGACTAGCTTCTCCTACGAGCAGTACTTC. The J gene is TRBJ2-7, the V gene TRBV2, with 9 bases aligning to TRBD2. Germline V gene lookup returns CDR1 SNHLY and CDR2 FYNNEI. The CDR3 has 15 amino acids. J lost 0 bases, V lost 5 bases, and 5 bases had no gene match. The whole variable domain, remainder taken from reference TRBV2 and TRBJ2-7, is EPEVTQTPSHQVTQMGQEVILRCVPISNHLYFYWYRQILGQKVEFLVSFYNNEISEKSEIFDDQFSVERPDGSNFTLKIRSTKLEDSAMYFCASSHGTSFSYEQYFGPGTRLTVT.

With respect to this clone: Different DNA sequences within this sample yield the same CDR3. J is TRBJ2-4 and V is TRBV5-1; either TRBD1 or TRBD2 may supply D (7 bases each). Germline lookup yields CDR1 SGHRS and CDR2 YFSETQ. This CDR3 comprises 14 residues. V was cut by 2 bases and J by 8 bases, with 14 bases left in between. The CDR3 is CASSFEGAGDIQYF. CDR3 DNA sequence: TGCGCCAGCAGCTTCGAGGGGGCGGGGGACATTCAGTACTTC.

This clone was observed a handful of times. V and J are TRBV25-1 and TRBJ1-1; D perhaps matches TRBD1 (5 bases). Germline CDR1 is MGHDK and CDR2 is SYGVNS. This CDR3 has 15 amino acids. The V gene lost 6 bases and the J gene lost 1 base, with 15 bases spanning the gap. CDR3: CASRGRGGRNTEAFF. The CDR3 DNA is TGTGCCAGCAGGGGACGGGGGGGTCGGAACACTGAAGCTTTCTTT.

This rearrangement joins TRBV14 to TRBJ1-2; TRBD1 might be the D (5 bases). Between the trimmed V and J ends, which lost 1 base and 4 bases, there was a span of 10 bases. Germline V gives CDR1 SGHDN, CDR2 FVKESK. This CDR3 comprises 14 residues. CDR3 sequence (DNA): TGTGCCAGCAGCCAAGTCCAGGGTCTCTATGGCTACACCTTC. The encoded protein is CASSQVQGLYGYTF.

The sample holds a few counts of this clone. This chain connects TRBV11-2 to TRBJ2-2; 7 bases are shared with TRBD1. The CDR3 covers 14 residues. The V and J ends lost 5 bases and 5 bases, in that order; junction bases with no gene match: 5. The germline V gene has CDR1 SGHAT and CDR2 FQNNGV. Here the CDR3 DNA reads TGTGCCAGCAGCCAGACAGGGTCAACCGGGGAGCTGTTTTTT. This gives the protein CASSQTGSTGELFF.

This clone was detected only once. The chain joins TRBV19 to TRBJ1-2, with D unclear. The CDR3 runs to 13 residues. Trimming removed 5 bases from V and 6 bases from J, with 13 bases in between. CDR1 LNHDA and CDR2 SQIVND come from the germline V gene (reference sequence). The CDR3 here is CASSPRMVNGYTF. The CDR3 DNA sequence: TGTGCCAGTAGTCCGAGGATGGTAAATGGCTACACCTTC. The entire variable domain, with the rest obtained from reference TRBV19 and TRBJ1-2, is as follows: DGGITQSPKYLFRKEGQNVTLSCEQNLNHDAMYWYRQDPGQGLRLIYYSQIVNDFQKGDIAEGYSVSREKKESFPLTVTSAQKNPTAFYLCASSPRMVNGYTFGSGTRLTVV.

This chain uses TRBV1 with TRBJ1-4; TRBD1 is the table's D call, not checked against the DNA. TRBV1 constitutes a pseudogene. CDR3 length: 13 amino acids. DNA of the CDR3: TGCACCAGCAGCCAAGAACAGGGTGGAAAACTGTTTTTT. This gives the protein CTSSQEQGGKLFF.

The rearrangement joins TRBV5-1 to TRBJ2-7; either TRBD1 or TRBD2 may supply D (5 bases each). CDR1 SGHRS and CDR2 YFSETQ come from the germline V gene. Trimming removed 6 bases at V and 2 bases at J, with 12 bases between. The CDR3 covers 13 residues. The CDR3 protein is CASNRDGTYEQYF. CDR3 nucleotide sequence: TGCGCCAGCAACCGGGACGGTACCTACGAGCAGTACTTC.

The rearrangement uses TRBV30 and TRBJ2-1; 10 bases map to TRBD2. J lost 6 bases, V lost 4 bases, and 6 bases had no gene match. Germline V gives CDR1 GTSNPN, CDR2 SVGIG (reference sequence). The length of the CDR3 is 14 residues. CDR3 in amino acids: CAWIRTSGVNEQFF. For the CDR3, the DNA is TGTGCCTGGATTCGGACTAGCGGTGTCAATGAGCAGTTCTTC. Looking up the rest from reference TRBV30 and TRBJ2-1 gives the full variable domain: SQTIHQWPATLVQPVGSPLSLECTVEGTSNPNLYWYRQAAGRGLQLLFYSVGIGQISSEVPQNLSASRPQDRQFILSSKKLLLSDSGFYLCAWIRTSGVNEQFFGPGTRLTVL.